This TCR beta chain was profiled in a study of control samples from healthy donors and cancer patients. Only in-frame clones appear in the TCRdb table, and some are missing; sequencing was by immunoSEQ multiplex PCR. The table shows over 150,000 clones, with around 94% occurring only once. The CDR3 loop spans 15 amino acids. V was trimmed by 4 bases and J by 6 bases, leaving 15 bases between them. Germline-derived CDR1 and CDR2 are MNHEY and SMNVEV (reference sequence). The V call is TRBV27, the J call TRBJ1-4; no firm D call. This sequence was found in a woman younger than 35 in good health. The sequenced sample was blood. CDR3 sequence reads: CASSSAWGKHEKLFF. CDR3 sequence (DNA): TGTGCCAGCAGTTCTGCTTGGGGAAAACATGAAAAACTGTTTTTT.